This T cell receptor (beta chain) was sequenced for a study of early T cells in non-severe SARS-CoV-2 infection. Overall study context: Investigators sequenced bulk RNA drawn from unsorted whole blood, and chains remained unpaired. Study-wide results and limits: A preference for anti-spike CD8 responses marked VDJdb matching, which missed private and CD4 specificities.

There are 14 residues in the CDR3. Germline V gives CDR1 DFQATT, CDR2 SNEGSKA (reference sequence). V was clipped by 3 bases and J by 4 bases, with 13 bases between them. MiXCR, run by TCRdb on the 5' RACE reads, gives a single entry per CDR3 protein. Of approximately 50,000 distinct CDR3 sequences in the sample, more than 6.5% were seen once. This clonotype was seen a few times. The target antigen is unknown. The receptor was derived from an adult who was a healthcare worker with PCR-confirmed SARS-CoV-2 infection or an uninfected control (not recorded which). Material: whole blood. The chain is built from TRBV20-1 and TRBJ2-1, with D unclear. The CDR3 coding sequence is TGCAGTGCTAGGAGTGGGGTGGTTTACAATGAGCAGTTCTTC. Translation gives CSARSGVVYNEQFF.